This T cell receptor (beta chain) was recovered during a study of low-dose radiotherapy and immunotherapy resistance in tumors. Time point indicated: after trial treatment. Treatment noted: LDRT plus nivolumab, ipilimumab, low-dose cyclophosphamide and aspirin (RACIN trial). Inclusion covered patients whose advanced solid tumors lacked tumor-infiltrating lymphocytes. TRAV- and TRBV-specific primers primed first-strand cDNA, covering alpha and beta chains. Amplification, which lasted 20 to 25 PCR cycles, used a constant-region primer and V-primer adapter to amplify TCRs. mRNA that had been isolated underwent amplification through in vitro transcription. TCRdb processed the reads anew with MiXCR; each CDR3 protein has one entry. The repertoire holds about 58,000 distinct CDR3 sequences, less than 30% seen once, with under 7% in the top ten. The CDR3 loop spans 14 amino acids. With 1 base removed from V and 0 bases from J, the gap between germline ends came to 5 bases. Looked up from germline, CDR1 is SGHRS and CDR2 is YFSETQ.

Sequenced material: PBMCs, taken after low-dose radiotherapy plus immunotherapy. The chain couples TRBV5-1 to TRBJ2-1; the D is unclear. This TCR came from a male donor with prostate cancer. The CDR3 is CASSLTASYNEQFF. CDR3 sequence (DNA): TGCGCCAGCAGCTTGACAGCCTCCTACAATGAGCAGTTCTTC.